A single sample is the source of the 26 T cell receptor beta chains below, sequenced in a study of beta chain features in type 1 diabetes. Broader study findings: All four CD4+ subsets from Type 1 diabetes patients carried moderately but significantly shorter TCRB CDR3s.

The antigens of these receptors remain unknown. cDNA synthesis used the whole RNA isolate, giving expressed TCRB sequences. The repertoire was sequenced with immunoSEQ multiplex PCR; TCRdb's copy has only in-frame clones and lacks some. The sample consists of approximately 260,000 clones, around 22% of them appearing once. The sample comprised naive CD4+ T cells from blood. These receptors all stem from a woman under 40 with type 1 diabetes.

The chain carries TRBV12-5 and TRBJ2-1; D gene uncertain. The V gene lost 5 bases and the J gene lost 10 bases, with 12 bases spanning the gap. Per the germline V gene, CDR1 is LGHNT and CDR2 is FRNRAP. The CDR3 length is 12 residues. The CDR3 is CASGTRPGEQFF. For the CDR3, the DNA is TGTGCTAGTGGTACCCGACCCGGGGAGCAGTTCTTC.

The rearrangement joins TRBV9 to TRBJ2-3, with D possibly matching TRBD2 (6 bases). The germline V and J ends were trimmed by 4 bases and 2 bases, with 11 bases remaining between them. This CDR3 contains 14 residues. The V gene's germline CDR1 is SGDLS and CDR2 YYNGEE. CDR3 in DNA: TGTGCCAGCAGCACGGGACTCCCCACAGATACGCAGTATTTT. It encodes CASSTGLPTDTQYF.

The chain recombines TRBV5-1 with TRBJ2-5; D call uncertain. V was trimmed by 1 base and J by 3 bases, leaving 10 bases between them. The germline CDR1 and CDR2 sequences are SGHRS and YFSETQ. CDR3 size: 14 residues. CDR3 in amino acids: CASSLFDGEETQYF. CDR3 bases: TGCGCCAGCAGCTTGTTCGACGGAGAAGAGACCCAGTACTTC.

The chain has TRBV6-5 and TRBJ2-3; the D gene is possibly TRBD2 (6 bases). Deletions cut 0 bases from V and 4 bases from J, with 14 bases between. The CDR3 loop spans 16 amino acids. The germline gives CDR1 MNHEY, CDR2 SVGAGI. The CDR3 protein is CASSYSAGWRADTQYF. For the CDR3, the DNA is TGTGCCAGCAGTTACTCGGCAGGGTGGAGGGCAGATACGCAGTATTTT.

In its sample, this clone was seen a few times. The V and J genes are TRBV6-5 and TRBJ1-4, with 8 bases aligning to TRBD1. V shed 6 bases and J 8 bases; nucleotides not matched to a gene: 11. CDR1 MNHEY and CDR2 SVGAGI come from the germline V gene. CDR3 length: 15 residues. The DNA for the CDR3 is TGTGCCAGCAGGACCCAGGGACAGGAATACGAAAAACTGTTTTTT. This translates into CASRTQGQEYEKLFF.

J is TRBJ2-1 and V is TRBV30; D is perhaps TRBD2 (6 bases). Germline CDR1 and CDR2: GTSNPN and SVGIG (reference sequence). This CDR3 is built from 15 residues. Trimming removed 3 bases from V and 8 bases from J, with 20 bases in between. CDR3 nucleotide sequence: TGTGCCTGGAGCATGGGGCTAGCGATTGAGCATGAGCAGTTCTTC. Encoded protein: CAWSMGLAIEHEQFF.

The chain combines TRBV14 with TRBJ2-5, with D possibly TRBD1 on 5 matching bases. Germline V gene data show CDR1 as SGHDN and CDR2 as FVKESK. The V gene lost 4 bases and the J gene lost 4 bases, with 19 bases spanning the gap. This CDR3 contains 16 residues. CDR3 bases: TGTGCCAGCAGCCCTGGGGCCCCCCAGCCCTCAGAGACCCAGTACTTC. The encoded protein is CASSPGAPQPSETQYF.

This chain uses TRBV19 with TRBJ1-1, with D uncertain. This CDR3 is 12 amino acids long. V was pared by 4 bases and J by 4 bases, with 7 bases between. Per germline, CDR1 LNHDA and CDR2 SQIVND (reference sequence). The CDR3 reads CASSTSGTEAFF. CDR3 DNA sequence: TGTGCCAGTAGTACAAGCGGCACTGAAGCTTTCTTT.

This clone was detected a few times. The chain joins TRBV7-9 to TRBJ1-5; D possibly corresponds to TRBD1 (5 bases). Trimming removed 4 bases at V and 3 bases at J, with 10 bases between. Germline loops: CDR1 SEHNR, CDR2 FQNEAQ (reference sequence). The CDR3 totals 14 residues. This CDR3 reads CASSSQTANQPQHF. The CDR3 region has the DNA TGTGCCAGCAGCTCTCAGACAGCCAATCAGCCCCAGCATTTT.

Written as DNA, the CDR3 is TGTGCCAGTGGAGAAGCGAGCGGGACGTACCAAGAGACCCAGTACTTC. The encoded protein is CASGEASGTYQETQYF. The chain has TRBV2 and TRBJ2-5; TRBD2 agrees at 7 bases. Germline V gene data show CDR1 as SNHLY and CDR2 as FYNNEI. V lost 9 bases to trimming and J lost 0 bases; unmatched junction nucleotides: 13. The CDR3 has 16 residues.

This clone was seen more than once but under ten times. This chain uses TRBV7-9 with TRBJ2-5, with D possibly being TRBD2 (5 bases). The CDR3 has 12 residues. Germline V gene lookup returns CDR1 SEHNR and CDR2 FQNEAQ (reference sequence). Trimming removed 4 bases from V and 5 bases from J, with 8 bases in between. For the CDR3, the DNA is TGTGCCAGCAGCTATGGAGGCGAGACCCAGTACTTC. It specifies CASSYGGETQYF. Based on the CDR3 plus reference TRBV7-9 and TRBJ2-5, the full variable domain is DTGVSQNPRHKITKRGQNVTFRCDPISEHNRLYWYRQTLGQGPEFLTYFQNEAQLEKSRLLSDRFSAERPKGSFSTLEIQRTEQGDSAMYLCASSYGGETQYFGPGTRLLVL.

The rearrangement uses TRBV4-1 and TRBJ2-1, with 8 nucleotides matching TRBD1. CDR1 is MGHRA, CDR2 YSYEKL, per germline. Losses at the gene ends were 7 bases for V and 9 bases for J; bases not matched to a gene: 11. CDR3 length equals 14 residues. In DNA, the CDR3 is TGCGCCAGCACCCTCCAGACCGACAGGGGTGAGCAGTTCTTC. Its protein product is CASTLQTDRGEQFF.

As regards this clone: This sample includes further DNA sequences coding for the same CDR3. V is TRBV7-9 and J is TRBJ1-2; 7 positions agree with TRBD1. CDR1 and CDR2 (germline): SEHNR, FQNEAQ (reference sequence). V lost 1 base, J lost 1 base, and 0 bases stayed unmatched. The CDR3 is made up of 14 amino acids. CDR3 nucleotide sequence: TGTGCCAGCAGCTTAGGACAGGGTAACTATGGCTACACCTTC. The encoded protein is CASSLGQGNYGYTF.

This clone has only a few counts. This chain uses TRBV15 with TRBJ2-6; D gene ambiguous. The CDR3 consists of 16 residues. Trimming removed 0 bases from V and 2 bases from J, with 8 bases in between. The germline V gene encodes CDR1 LNHNV and CDR2 YYDKDF (reference sequence). The CDR3: CATSRDGPTGANVLTF. CDR3 sequence (DNA): TGTGCCACCAGCAGAGATGGGCCCACTGGGGCCAACGTCCTGACTTTC.

V usage is TRBV30 and J usage is TRBJ1-4; D is possibly TRBD1 (5 bases). Trimming cost V 2 bases and J 8 bases, with 15 bases left between them. This CDR3 has 14 residues. Germline loops: CDR1 GTSNPN, CDR2 SVGIG (reference sequence). The CDR3 loop is CAWSPAGMGEKLFF. The DNA for the CDR3 is TGTGCCTGGAGTCCGGCAGGGATGGGGGAAAAACTGTTTTTT.

This clone was seen more than once but under ten times. The gene calls are TRBV28 and TRBJ1-2; a weak D match, TRBD1 (6 bases). With 5 bases removed from V and 8 bases from J, the gap between germline ends came to 15 bases. The CDR3 is made up of 13 amino acids. Germline V gene data show CDR1 as MDHEN and CDR2 as SYDVKM. The CDR3 DNA reads as TGTGCCAGCAGTACCACAGGGTCGGGGGGCTACACCTTC. This translates into CASSTTGSGGYTF.

The J gene is TRBJ1-2, the V gene TRBV7-2; D is undetermined. Trimming took 4 bases from V and 1 from J, leaving 7 bases between them. The CDR3 length is 13 residues. The germline V gene encodes CDR1 SGHTA and CDR2 FQGNSA. The DNA of the CDR3 is TGTGCCAGCAGCTCGGGTGGTAACTATGGCTACACCTTC. Protein sequence: CASSSGGNYGYTF. Based on the CDR3 plus reference TRBV7-2 and TRBJ1-2, the full variable domain is GAGVSQSPSNKVTEKGKDVELRCDPISGHTALYWYRQSLGQGLEFLIYFQGNSAPDKSGLPSDRFSAERTGGSVSTLTIQRTQQEDSAVYLCASSSGGNYGYTFGSGTRLTVV.

This chain joins TRBV4-2 and TRBJ1-1; D gene uncertain. CDR1 and CDR2 from the germline V gene are LGHNA and YNFKEQ. This CDR3 has 15 amino acids. V was trimmed by 3 bases and J by 0 bases, leaving 11 bases between them. The CDR3 protein is CASSQARAVNTEAFF. CDR3 nucleotides: TGTGCCAGCAGCCAGGCCCGTGCAGTGAACACTGAAGCTTTCTTT.

This clone was seen a handful of times. The chain is built from TRBV5-4 and TRBJ2-5, with TRBD2 identical over 13 bases. With 10 bases clipped from V and 5 bases from J, the junction kept 14 bases outside the gene matches. This CDR3 is 16 amino acids long. Germline-derived CDR1 and CDR2 are SGHNT and YYREEE (reference sequence). For the CDR3, the DNA is TGTGCCTACATTCGACTAGCGGGAGGAGGACGGGAGACCCAGTACTTC. Amino acid sequence: CAYIRLAGGGRETQYF.

This clone has just a few counts. The chain recombines TRBV7-3 with TRBJ2-7; 8 bases are a match to TRBD1. Germline V CDR1 and CDR2: SGHTA, FQGTGA. This CDR3 contains 14 residues. Trimming at V came to 2 bases and at J to 6 bases, leaving 6 bases not matched to a gene. This CDR3 reads CASSLQGAGGEQYF. In DNA, the CDR3 is TGTGCCAGCAGCTTACAGGGGGCAGGCGGCGAGCAGTACTTC.

This clone was observed a few times. The chain recombines TRBV7-8 with TRBJ2-1; 10 positions agree with TRBD2. This CDR3 is 13 amino acids long. The trim removed 7 bases at V and 15 bases at J, leaving 12 bases unmatched. Germline V lookup: CDR1 SGHVS, CDR2 FQNEAQ. CDR3 protein: CASTLAGGPAAFF. The CDR3 nucleotides read TGTGCCAGCACGTTAGCGGGAGGACCCGCCGCGTTCTTC.

This clone was counted between two and nine times. The chain joins TRBV9 to TRBJ2-1, with 8 positions matching TRBD2. Germline loops: CDR1 SGDLS, CDR2 YYNGEE. J was trimmed by 7 bases and V by 3 bases; bases with no gene match: 18. This CDR3 has 18 residues. The CDR3 DNA reads as TGTGCCAGCAGCGCTCTGTTAGGGGGACTAGTCCGTGGGAATGAGCAGTTCTTC. It specifies CASSALLGGLVRGNEQFF.

V and J are TRBV28 and TRBJ1-1; D call uncertain. This CDR3 has 12 amino acids. CDR1 MDHEN and CDR2 SYDVKM come from the germline V gene. Trimming pared 2 bases from V and 4 bases from J, leaving 5 bases between. As DNA, the CDR3 is TGTGCCAGCAGTTTAGGGAGCACTGAAGCTTTCTTT. This codes for CASSLGSTEAFF.

V is TRBV4-1 and J is TRBJ1-2; the D gene is possibly TRBD1 (5 bases). The CDR3 is 16 residues long. Trimming removed 3 bases at V and 1 base at J, with 15 bases between. Germline assignment: CDR1 MGHRA and CDR2 YSYEKL. The CDR3 is CASSQPRSGLNYGYTF. In DNA, the CDR3 is TGCGCCAGCAGCCAGCCCAGGTCAGGGCTTAACTATGGCTACACCTTC.

The chain employs TRBV28 and TRBJ2-7, with D possibly matching TRBD2 (6 bases). This CDR3 has 14 amino acids. Trimming took 5 bases from V and 7 from J, leaving 18 bases between them. Germline V gene data show CDR1 as MDHEN and CDR2 as SYDVKM. CDR3 DNA: TGTGCCAGCAGTCCCCTCCCGGGAGTGCGAGAGCAGTACTTC. Translated: CASSPLPGVREQYF. The full variable domain, rest sourced from reference TRBV28 and TRBJ2-7, is DVKVTQSSRYLVKRTGEKVFLECVQDMDHENMFWYRQDPGLGLRLIYFSYDVKMKEKGDIPEGYSVSREKKERFSLILESASTNQTSMYLCASSPLPGVREQYFGPGTRLTVT.

This clone was counted a few times. The chain joins TRBV11-2 to TRBJ2-7; the D gene is possibly TRBD2 (6 bases). CDR3 length equals 16 residues. Germline V lookup: CDR1 SGHAT, CDR2 FQNNGV. Between the trimmed V and J ends, which lost 0 bases and 5 bases, there was a span of 17 bases. The CDR3: CASSLEGSGGAHEQYF. The CDR3 bases are TGTGCCAGCAGCTTAGAGGGGTCCGGCGGGGCGCACGAGCAGTACTTC.